The T cell receptor (beta chain) under discussion was sequenced for a study of blood T cell repertoires in COVID-19. Study information: The United States, Italy and Spain supplied acute and convalescent COVID-19 samples. Nucleic acid was either cDNA or gDNA, and it came from T cells, B-cell-depleted T cells, or PBMCs.

This clone was observed a few times. Participants had their cohort set by participant-reported clinical history. Some clones are missing from TCRdb's copy, which holds only in-frame ones; the method was immunoSEQ multiplex PCR. Seen here are fewer than 250,000 clones, 83% observed once, and the top ten hold more than 4.5%. The CDR3 is 16 amino acids. The germline gives CDR1 SNHLY, CDR2 FYNNEI. V lost 6 bases to trimming and J lost 3 bases; unmatched junction nucleotides: 11. The sequence was collected from a woman in her 50s who had been exposed to COVID-19. The V gene is TRBV2, the J gene TRBJ1-2, with 9 bases fitting TRBD1. Input material: PBMCs or T cells enriched from blood (not recorded which). The CDR3 coding sequence is TGTGCCAGCAGAAATACCGGGACAGGGTTCGACTATGGCTACACCTTC. This translates into CASRNTGTGFDYGYTF.